This note documents a single T cell receptor beta chain sequence. Its antigen is not yet known. One base away there is no much larger clone; base qualities are not given. This entry belongs to a study of T cells in Graves' hyperthyroidism and ophthalmopathy (dated by TCRdb to between 2018 and 2021). In terms of the full investigation: Peripheral blood was collected at initial diagnosis, before any treatment. To identify distinguishing TCR V-J signatures, a discovery cohort of 100 or so patients was used, comprising under 45 with Graves' ophthalmopathy and some 57 with stable Graves' hyperthyroidism. Following sampling, methimazole starting at 30 mg daily was given to hyperthyroidism patients, and high-dose intravenous methylprednisolone was given to ophthalmopathy patients. The paper describes TCR Vbeta CDR3 sequencing of 140 or so peripheral blood samples, made up of 40 to 45 ophthalmopathy patients, more than 70 hyperthyroidism patients and some 17 progressor patients. Thyroid tissue and blood T-cell repertoires from more than five Graves' hyperthyroidism patients were also compared in the study. Prospective prediction of ophthalmopathy was tested in an independent validation cohort consisting of about 20 hyperthyroidism patients and around 16 patients who later progressed to ophthalmopathy. The 100 discovery patients were divided at random into training and test sets in a 7:3 ratio. The study at large found these results: Blood samples also contained most of the expanded thyroid clonotypes (frequency above 0.001), which suggests that blood repertoires may reflect thyroid immune responses. In cross-validation, a model built on a 13 V-J signature told ophthalmopathy apart from stable hyperthyroidism with roughly 87% sensitivity and roughly 81% specificity, and in testing the same model reached 80%/75%. In validation, progression to ophthalmopathy was predicted by the model with 70.59% sensitivity and approximately 78% specificity, a median of roughly 6 months before onset. No statistical method was used to set the sample size in advance, and investigators knew the group allocation.

TCR beta CDR3 regions were amplified from RNA transcripts. A first-round RT-PCR of the TCR CDR3 used the HTBI primer set with the Qiagen OneStep RT-PCR kit. The libraries were constructed in a second round of multiplex PCR and then size-selected and purified. Paired-end sequencing of the libraries was performed with 100 bp reads on an Illumina HiSeq2000. The published analysis was carried out like this. Raw data were processed with SOAPnuke, discarding reads with adapters, uncalled bases, mean Phred below 15, or no exact constant-primer or identifier match. COPE v1.2.5 was used to merge the high-quality paired reads, and each unique nucleotide sequence was defined as a clonotype. MiTCR v1.1 was used to align the clonotypes against IMGT TRBV, TRBD and TRBJ reference segments. Only V-J combinations with frequency above 0.0001, covering about 99% of repertoires, were analysed. The TCS score was defined as F50 (clonal expansion) divided by E x V (chaos), with BLOSUM62-based TCRdist calculated between CDR3 peptides within each V-J. Welch's t-statistics and random forest reduced 514 V-J features to 13, which were used in a naive Bayes classifier (R e1071). Using fastp at Q25 and MiXCR, TCRdb reprocessed the public reads and kept productive beta chains. For every CDR3 protein sequence, its rows merge into one entry that carries the most common genes and DNA. It is TCRdb's table, rather than the study itself, that gives the V and J calls and clone size. This sample gives 730,000 or so distinct CDR3 sequences in total; about 17% of them show up just once. The ten most abundant clones make up 16% of the sample.

Hyperthyroidism patients were aged 18 to 65 years and newly diagnosed, with disease duration of less than 2 months. Exclusion was applied to patients with uncontrolled infections, other autoimmune diseases, pregnancy or lactation. Diagnoses relied on clinical symptoms, serum thyroxine and TRAb, thyroid ultrasound and orbital computed tomography. For progressor patients, blood was drawn at the first diagnosis of hyperthyroidism, before any ophthalmopathy symptoms had appeared. PBMCs were separated from roughly 10 ml of fresh peripheral blood using Ficoll-Paque density gradient centrifugation. Progressor patients were defined as those initially diagnosed with Graves' hyperthyroidism in whom ophthalmopathy developed during follow-up. Trizol reagent was used to extract total RNA, and RNA quality was then checked on an Agilent 2100 Bioanalyzer. The sequence was collected from a woman aged 45-59 years with Graves' hyperthyroidism that later progressed to Graves' ophthalmopathy. Sequencing was done on a sample of blood.

The CDR3 amino acid sequence is: CASSIGFEFGGQKKKPQHF. The nucleotide sequence is given as TGTGCCAGTAGTATTGGATTCGAATTTGGTGGTCAAAAAAAGAAGCCCCAGCATTTT. Recombination joined TRBV19 with TRBJ1-5; confidence is insufficient to name the D gene. The cysteine opens and the phenylalanine closes a CDR3 of 19 amino acids. The only DNA kept is the CDR3, 57 bases in frame from the first base. The V end loses 3 bases and the J end loses 8 bases, and a stretch of 29 bases separates them. The germline V gene (reference sequence) provides CDR1 LNHDA and CDR2 SQIVND.